The 25 T cell receptor beta chains reported below all come from one sample, sequenced in a study of blood T cell repertoires in COVID-19. Method: immunoSEQ multiplex PCR; TCRdb's copy keeps in-frame clones and lacks some. The sample lists a few hundred thousand clones; about 87% were seen once. The source material was peripheral blood. All receptors derive from a woman in her sixties or seventies with active or convalescent COVID-19.

This chain joins TRBV7-6 and TRBJ2-3; no definite D call. The CDR3 is 17 residues long. V lost 2 bases and J lost 4, with 19 bases in between. CDR1 and CDR2 (germline): SGHVS, FNYEAQ. Here the CDR3 reads CASSLFQPGGGADTQYF. The CDR3 DNA follows: TGTGCCAGCAGCTTATTTCAGCCCGGTGGTGGAGCAGATACGCAGTATTTT.

For this clone: A read error may produce the germline difference seen at one junction end. This chain uses TRBV6-5 with TRBJ2-5; D is unresolved. Per the germline V gene, CDR1 is MNHEY and CDR2 is SVGAGI. The CDR3 is made up of 10 amino acids. In nucleotides, the CDR3 is TGTGCCAGTTCCAAGAGGTTTTTCGACTTC. It is translated as CASSKRFFDF.

The chain couples TRBV29-1 to TRBJ1-2; the D gene is possibly TRBD1 (6 bases). Germline V gene sequence: CDR1 SQVTM, CDR2 ANQGSEA. Trimming pared 4 bases from V and 2 bases from J, leaving 14 bases between. The CDR3 consists of 14 residues. The CDR3: CSVVGTTRNYGYTF. The CDR3 coding sequence is TGCAGCGTTGTGGGGACAACCCGGAACTATGGCTACACCTTC.

The rearrangement joins TRBV6-5 to TRBJ1-1, with a tentative D call TRBD1 (5 bases). CDR1 and CDR2 from the germline V gene are MNHEY and SVGAGI. The CDR3 loop spans 13 amino acids. V dropped 6 bases and J dropped 1 base, with 9 bases sitting between them. As DNA, the CDR3 is TGTGCCAGCAGACCCGACAGGAACACTGAAGCTTTCTTT. Amino acid sequence: CASRPDRNTEAFF.

V gene TRBV10-3 combines with J gene TRBJ1-5; D not certain. In germline, CDR1 is ENHRY, CDR2 SYGVKD. V lost 10 bases to trimming and J lost 4 bases, with 14 bases between them. This CDR3 region has 13 residues. DNA for the CDR3: TGTGCCACCCAACGGCAGGAAAATCAGCCCCAGCATTTT. It is translated as CATQRQENQPQHF.

V usage is TRBV9 and J usage is TRBJ2-5; 11 bases agree with TRBD1. The CDR3 spans 17 residues. Germline CDR1 reads SGDLS; CDR2 reads YYNGEE. The V segment lost 4 bases and the J segment 1 base; nucleotides outside the gene matches: 9. The CDR3 is CASSLGQGAGAQETQYF. DNA for the CDR3: TGTGCCAGCAGCCTTGGACAGGGGGCGGGGGCCCAAGAGACCCAGTACTTC.

The rearrangement joins TRBV2 to TRBJ1-4; 7 positions agree with TRBD1. From germline, CDR1 is SNHLY and CDR2 FYNNEI. V shed 4 bases, J shed 8 bases, and the junction held 7 bases outside the gene matches. This CDR3 contains 14 residues. The chain's CDR3 is CASSGGQAGEKLFF. In nucleotides, the CDR3 is TGTGCCAGCAGTGGCGGACAGGCGGGAGAAAAACTGTTTTTT.

The CDR3 reads CASSYIGQSTEAFF. Here the CDR3 DNA reads TGTGCCAGCAGCTATATAGGACAGTCCACTGAAGCTTTCTTT. The chain carries TRBV7-2 and TRBJ1-1; perhaps TRBD1 as D (6 bases). The germline CDR1 and CDR2 sequences are SGHTA and FQGNSA. The CDR3 runs to 14 residues. V shed 4 bases and J shed 4 bases, with 13 bases lying between them.

The table lists this clone with a count of one. The chain uses TRBV19 and TRBJ2-7, with a tentative D call TRBD2 (5 bases). Trimming shortened V by 5 bases and J by 3 bases, and 17 bases separated the two germline ends. CDR1 and CDR2 from the germline V gene are LNHDA and SQIVND (reference sequence). The CDR3 has 15 residues. As DNA, the CDR3 is TGTGCCAGTAGTGGCGACCGGGGTGTGGGCTACGAGCAGTACTTC. Its translation is CASSGDRGVGYEQYF.

The chain has TRBV6-5 and TRBJ2-1, with D maybe TRBD1 (5 bases). Germline CDR1 reads MNHEY; CDR2 reads SVGAGI. This CDR3 has 12 residues. V shed 6 bases and J shed 7 bases, with 10 bases lying between them. DNA of the CDR3: TGTGCCAGCAGAACGACAGAGAATGAGCAGTTCTTC. Protein product: CASRTTENEQFF.

V usage is TRBV18 and J usage is TRBJ1-2; D is perhaps TRBD1 (6 bases). Between the trimmed V and J ends, which lost 5 bases and 4 bases, there was a span of 14 bases. This CDR3 comprises 14 residues. The germline V gene encodes CDR1 KGHSH and CDR2 LQKENI. CDR3 protein: CASSTAGQPYGYTF. The DNA of the CDR3 is TGTGCCAGCTCAACCGCTGGACAGCCCTATGGCTACACCTTC.

The chain couples TRBV27 to TRBJ1-6; no clear D. CDR3 length: 14 residues. Germline-derived CDR1 and CDR2 are MNHEY and SMNVEV (reference sequence). Trimming removed 8 bases from V and 0 bases from J, with 8 bases in between. The CDR3 DNA reads as TGTGCCAGCTCGGTGAGCTCCTATAATTCACCCCTCCACTTT. This gives the protein CASSVSSYNSPLHF.

This chain uses TRBV5-5 with TRBJ2-5; TRBD2 matches at 9 bases. Germline CDR1 is SGHKS and CDR2 is YYEKEE (reference sequence). Unmatched junction bases numbered 5, after V lost 3 bases and J lost 2 bases. The CDR3 loop spans 15 amino acids. The DNA for the CDR3 is TGTGCCAGCAGCTCTGTGGCGGGGGGGCAAGAGACCCAGTACTTC. Residues: CASSSVAGGQETQYF. The full variable domain, in which reference TRBV5-5 and TRBJ2-5 provide the parts outside the CDR3, is DAGVTQSPTHLIKTRGQQVTLRCSPISGHKSVSWYQQVLGQGPQFIFQYYEKEERGRGNFPDRFSARQFPNYSSELNVNALLLGDSALYLCASSSVAGGQETQYFGPGTRLLVL.

This chain connects TRBV24-1 to TRBJ1-1; 9 bases align to TRBD1. The CDR3 runs 15 residues. Trimming cost V 5 bases and J 4 bases; bases outside gene matches: 7. CDR1 is KGHDR, CDR2 SFDVKD, per germline. Here the CDR3 reads CATSGRTGEGTEAFF. CDR3 DNA: TGTGCCACCAGTGGTCGGACAGGGGAGGGCACTGAAGCTTTCTTT.

The rearrangement links TRBV6-2 or TRBV6-3 to TRBJ2-2; D is perhaps TRBD2 (6 bases). Per the germline V gene, CDR1 is MNHEY and CDR2 is SVGEGT. The germline V and J ends were trimmed by 6 bases and 7 bases, with 21 bases remaining between them. The CDR3 extends over 16 amino acids. CDR3: CASSWFGGRTGGELFF. The CDR3 nucleotides read TGTGCCAGCAGCTGGTTTGGAGGGAGAACGGGCGGGGAGCTGTTTTTT.

The chain carries TRBV18 and TRBJ1-4; D is unclear. This CDR3 region has 15 residues. Germline V gene sequence: CDR1 KGHSH, CDR2 LQKENI. The V and J ends lost 2 bases and 7 bases respectively, with 14 bases between them. CDR3 region: CASSPDTQIIEKLFF. DNA of the CDR3: TGTGCCAGCTCACCAGACACACAAATCATTGAAAAACTGTTTTTT.

The chain employs TRBV4-1 and TRBJ1-2, with D possibly TRBD1 on 5 matching bases. CDR1 is MGHRA, CDR2 YSYEKL, per germline. V was cut by 0 bases and J by 4 bases, with 12 bases left in between. The CDR3 is 15 residues long. CDR3 DNA: TGCGCCAGCAGCCAAGACAGACAGTTCCCCTATGGCTACACCTTC. Protein: CASSQDRQFPYGYTF.

The V call is TRBV7-9, the J call TRBJ2-2; 7 bases map to TRBD2. The length of the CDR3 is 14 residues. In germline, CDR1 is SEHNR, CDR2 FQNEAQ (reference sequence). The V gene end was trimmed by 6 bases and the J gene end by 2 bases; junction bases not matched to a gene: 3. CDR3 protein: CASRRDYNTGELFF. The CDR3 nucleotides read TGTGCCAGCAGGAGGGACTACAACACCGGGGAGCTGTTTTTT.

The J gene is TRBJ1-2, the V gene TRBV19; 11 bases match TRBD1. Germline assignment: CDR1 LNHDA and CDR2 SQIVND (reference sequence). CDR3 length equals 15 residues. J lost 5 bases, V lost 3 bases, and 5 bases had no gene match. CDR3 DNA: TGTGCCAGTAGTATCCTCGGACAGGGGGCATATGGCTACACCTTC. It translates to CASSILGQGAYGYTF.

This sequence joins TRBV7-2 and TRBJ1-6; TRBD1 matches at 7 bases. V was clipped by 8 bases and J by 9 bases; unmatched bases: 10. Germline assignment: CDR1 SGHTA and CDR2 FQGNSA. This CDR3 comprises 14 residues. DNA of the CDR3: TGTGCCAGCTCCCCCCAGGACAGGACTTCACCCCTCCACTTT. Its translation: CASSPQDRTSPLHF.

This chain connects TRBV5-5 to TRBJ2-3; D is possibly TRBD2 (6 bases). CDR1 and CDR2 from the germline V gene are SGHKS and YYEKEE (reference sequence). Trimming removed 2 bases from V and 5 bases from J, with 9 bases in between. This CDR3 region has 13 residues. The CDR3 DNA sequence: TGTGCCAGCAGCTTCGGGAGTCGAGATACGCAGTATTTT. This sequence encodes CASSFGSRDTQYF.

This chain uses TRBV29-1 with TRBJ1-2; D is uncertain. The CDR3 is 11 residues long. Germline lookup yields CDR1 SQVTM and CDR2 ANQGSEA. The V and J ends lost 6 bases and 8 bases respectively, with 13 bases between them. The CDR3 nucleotides are TGCAGCGTAGCGGGAGGGAGCGGCTACACCTTC. It encodes CSVAGGSGYTF.

The chain links TRBV7-2 to TRBJ2-1, with D possibly being TRBD2 (5 bases). Germline V lookup: CDR1 SGHTA, CDR2 FQGNSA. V was trimmed by 4 bases and J by 5 bases, leaving 12 bases between them. The CDR3 runs to 14 residues. The CDR3 region is CASSSSWGDNEQFF. In nucleotides, the CDR3 is TGTGCCAGCAGCTCGAGTTGGGGAGACAATGAGCAGTTCTTC.

The J gene is TRBJ2-1, the V gene TRBV6-5, with a possible D match to TRBD1 (6 bases). The V gene's germline CDR1 is MNHEY and CDR2 SVGAGI. The CDR3 loop spans 13 amino acids. The V gene lost 5 bases and the J gene lost 6 bases, with 11 bases spanning the gap. In DNA, the CDR3 is TGTGCCAGCAGTACAGGGAATTTCAATGAGCAGTTCTTC. Its translation: CASSTGNFNEQFF.

This clone has only one observation. The genes are TRBV9 and TRBJ2-5; 7 positions agree with TRBD1. The V and J ends lost 3 bases and 3 bases, in that order; junction bases with no gene match: 14. Per the germline V gene, CDR1 is SGDLS and CDR2 is YYNGEE. This CDR3 is built from 17 residues. The CDR3 region has the DNA TGTGCCAGCAGCGCCCGGCGGCCAGGGGGAGTGGAAGAGACCCAGTACTTC. Its protein product is CASSARRPGGVEETQYF.